These 31 T cell receptor beta chains came from one sample sequenced in a study of identical twins. From the 5' RACE reads, TCRdb called clonotypes with MiXCR, one entry per CDR3 protein. Among 500,000 to 650,000 distinct CDR3 sequences listed, around 7.4% were seen once. This sample also belongs to another study, concerning yellow fever vaccine responses in identical twins.

The sequenced sample consisted of PBMCs. The source of these receptors is a woman younger than 35 in good health.

V usage is TRBV7-9 and J usage is TRBJ2-3; D not resolved. CDR3 length: 13 amino acids. Germline CDR1 is SEHNR and CDR2 is FQNEAQ (reference sequence). The CDR3, as DNA: TGTGCGTTACGCCCGCAGGGCACAGATACGCAGTATTTT. Protein sequence: CALRPQGTDTQYF.

This rearrangement joins TRBV3-1 to TRBJ2-1, with TRBD2 matching over 7 bases. The CDR3 consists of 16 residues. V was pared by 4 bases and J by 5 bases, with 11 bases of the junction left unmatched. Germline CDR1 reads LGHDT; CDR2 reads YNNKEL (reference sequence). CDR3: CASSPIREGLDNEQFF. Here the CDR3 DNA reads TGTGCCAGCAGCCCGATAAGGGAGGGCTTAGACAATGAGCAGTTCTTC.

The chain recombines TRBV7-6 with TRBJ1-2; D is possibly TRBD1 (5 bases). CDR1 is SGHVS and CDR2 is FNYEAQ in the germline V gene. The V gene lost 2 bases and the J gene lost 2 bases, with 12 bases spanning the gap. The CDR3 covers 15 residues. CDR3 DNA sequence: TGTGCCAGCAGCTTAAGGGGTGGCAGCAACTATGGCTACACCTTC. Translated: CASSLRGGSNYGYTF.

This chain uses TRBV5-1 with TRBJ2-3; 13 bases match TRBD2. Germline V gene sequence: CDR1 SGHRS, CDR2 YFSETQ. This CDR3 spans 22 amino acids. V shed 0 bases, J shed 1 base, and the junction held 17 bases outside the gene matches. The CDR3 sequence is CASSLGDRVPGLAGAGTDTQYF. The CDR3 nucleotides read TGCGCCAGCAGCTTGGGGGACAGGGTCCCAGGACTAGCGGGAGCCGGCACAGATACGCAGTATTTT.

The rearrangement joins TRBV5-1 to TRBJ2-1; maybe TRBD2 (6 bases). CDR3 size: 14 residues. Germline V lookup: CDR1 SGHRS, CDR2 YFSETQ. Trimming took off 7 bases at V and 7 bases at J, with 18 bases between the two ends. This CDR3 reads CASGLGGVRNEQFF. Written as DNA, the CDR3 is TGCGCCAGCGGGCTGGGCGGGGTAAGGAATGAGCAGTTCTTC.

The V gene is TRBV27, the J gene TRBJ2-7; 9 bases match TRBD1. The germline V gene encodes CDR1 MNHEY and CDR2 SMNVEV (reference sequence). Trimming took 2 bases from V and 1 from J; bases not matched to a gene: 9. The length of the CDR3 is 17 residues. As DNA, the CDR3 is TGTGCCAGCAGTTTACCGAACGGGACAGGGAGATCCTACGAGCAGTACTTC. This gives the protein CASSLPNGTGRSYEQYF.

This clonotype was detected many times. V and J are TRBV10-3 and TRBJ1-2; D uncertain. V dropped 10 bases and J dropped 0 bases, with 9 bases sitting between them. The length of the CDR3 is 12 residues. Germline loops: CDR1 ENHRY, CDR2 SYGVKD. CDR3 DNA sequence: TGTGCCACCGTCCCAGCTAACTATGGCTACACCTTC. Its protein product is CATVPANYGYTF.

This clonotype was seen ten or more times. The chain has TRBV5-1 and TRBJ1-1; 10 positions match TRBD1. The ends lost 3 bases at V and 1 base at J; junction bases unmatched: 3. Germline CDR1 SGHRS, CDR2 YFSETQ. The CDR3 contains 15 residues. CDR3 sequence: CASSYGDRGNTEAFF. The CDR3 bases are TGCGCCAGCAGCTACGGGGACAGGGGGAACACTGAAGCTTTCTTT.

A few counts support this clonotype. The J gene is TRBJ1-2, the V gene TRBV12-3 or TRBV12-4; 8 bases align to TRBD1. The CDR3 spans 13 residues. V lost 7 bases to trimming and J lost 4 bases; unmatched junction nucleotides: 5. The CDR3 loop is CASTIGQGYGYTF. The DNA for the CDR3 is TGTGCCAGCACCATAGGACAGGGCTATGGCTACACCTTC.

This clonotype has a count of ten or more. The gene calls are TRBV12-3 or TRBV12-4 and TRBJ2-1, with 12 bases aligning to TRBD2. The CDR3 length is 15 residues. V dropped 2 bases and J dropped 8; count of bases not matched to a gene: 4. In nucleotides, the CDR3 is TGTGCCAGCAGTTTACACCTAGCGGGAGGGGATGAGCAGTTCTTC. Translation: CASSLHLAGGDEQFF.

This clonotype turned up a few times. This chain connects TRBV4-2 to TRBJ2-1; no definite D call. This CDR3 contains 10 residues. Trimming stripped 5 bases from V and 10 bases from J, with 6 bases between. Germline values: CDR1 LGHNA, CDR2 YNFKEQ. As DNA, the CDR3 is TGTGCCAGCAGCGAAAGAGAGCAGTTCTTC. Its protein is CASSEREQFF.

This chain connects TRBV12-3 or TRBV12-4 to TRBJ2-1; TRBD1 might be the D (6 bases). The CDR3 consists of 14 residues. Trimming removed 6 bases from V and 3 bases from J, with 12 bases in between. The CDR3 here is CASRTRTDYNEQFF. DNA for the CDR3: TGTGCCAGCAGGACCAGGACAGACTACAATGAGCAGTTCTTC.

This sequence joins TRBV5-1 and TRBJ1-3; D gene uncertain. This CDR3 region has 15 residues. CDR1 and CDR2 (germline): SGHRS, YFSETQ. With 4 bases removed from V and 4 bases from J, the gap between germline ends came to 15 bases. The DNA for the CDR3 is TGCGCCAGCAGCCCTCTCGCAGCAACAGGAAACACCATATATTTT. Protein sequence: CASSPLAATGNTIYF. The full variable domain, in which reference TRBV5-1 and TRBJ1-3 provide the parts outside the CDR3, is KAGVTQTPRYLIKTRGQQVTLSCSPISGHRSVSWYQQTPGQGLQFLFEYFSETQRNKGNFPGRFSGRQFSNSRSEMNVSTLELGDSALYLCASSPLAATGNTIYFGEGSWLTVV.

With respect to this clonotype: A much larger clonotype is one base distant, so this may be a read error. DNA of the CDR3: TGCAGCGTCAATTCGGGACCCTGGAGGTTCTACGAGCAGTACTTC. It translates to CSVNSGPWRFYEQYF. The V gene is TRBV29-1, the J gene TRBJ2-7; the D gene could be TRBD1 or TRBD2 (5 bases each). There are 15 residues in the CDR3. CDR1 is SQVTM and CDR2 is ANQGSEA in the germline V gene. V was clipped by 6 bases and J by 3 bases, with 21 bases between them.

The chain joins TRBV5-1 to TRBJ2-7; 8 nucleotides match TRBD1. V lost 3 bases and J lost 2; bases outside the gene matches: 7. CDR3 length: 15 amino acids. CDR1 and CDR2 (germline): SGHRS, YFSETQ. CDR3 sequence reads: CASSWMQGAAYEQYF. The CDR3 coding sequence is TGCGCCAGCAGCTGGATGCAGGGGGCAGCCTACGAGCAGTACTTC.

In this sample, this clonotype turned up a few times. The junction does not match germline at one end; this may be a read error. The chain combines TRBV12-3 or TRBV12-4 with TRBJ2-1, with a tentative D call TRBD1 (6 bases). The CDR3 extends over 15 amino acids. CDR3 region: CASSLARGINNEQFF. The CDR3 DNA reads as TGTGCCAGCAGTCTAGCCAGGGGCATCAATAATGAGCAGTTCTTC.

In the case of this clonotype: Relative to the germline gene, one junction end is altered; a read error may explain this. The CDR3 nucleotides read TGTGCCTGCAGTTTAGCGCTTTTTAGCGGGCTTAGCACAGATACGCAGTATTTT. This gives the protein CACSLALFSGLSTDTQYF. The chain is built from TRBV2 and TRBJ2-3, with TRBD2 matching 7 bases. CDR1 is SNHLY and CDR2 is FYNNEI in the germline V gene. This CDR3 contains 18 residues. The entire variable domain, with the rest obtained from reference TRBV2 and TRBJ2-3, is as follows: EPEVTQTPSHQVTQMGQEVILRCVPISNHLYFYWYRQILGQKVEFLVSFYNNEISEKSEIFDDQFSVERPDGSNFTLKIRSTKLEDSAMYFCACSLALFSGLSTDTQYFGPGTRLTVL.

The rearrangement joins TRBV2 to TRBJ1-3; D gene unclear. V lost 3 bases, J lost 0 bases, and 6 bases lay in between. This CDR3 is 14 amino acids long. The germline gives CDR1 SNHLY, CDR2 FYNNEI. CDR3 amino acids: CASSEISSGNTIYF. The CDR3 bases are TGTGCCAGCAGTGAGATCAGCTCTGGAAACACCATATATTTT. The full variable domain, its missing parts supplied by reference TRBV2 and TRBJ1-3, is EPEVTQTPSHQVTQMGQEVILRCVPISNHLYFYWYRQILGQKVEFLVSFYNNEISEKSEIFDDQFSVERPDGSNFTLKIRSTKLEDSAMYFCASSEISSGNTIYFGEGSWLTVV.

This clonotype was counted between two and nine times. Given a much more abundant clone one base away, this may be a read error. The CDR3 here is CASSLGYSPLHF. CDR3 in DNA: TGTGCCAGCAGTTTAGGGTATTCACCCCTCCACTTT. V is TRBV12-3 or TRBV12-4 and J is TRBJ1-6, with D unresolved. The CDR3 length is 12 residues. V was pared by 1 base and J by 8 bases, with 3 bases between.

This clonotype was recorded many times. This chain links TRBV20-1 with TRBJ2-1; perhaps D is TRBD1 or TRBD2 (5 bases each). CDR3 length: 14 amino acids. Germline V gives CDR1 DFQATT, CDR2 SNEGSKA (reference sequence). Trimming took off 6 bases at V and 0 bases at J, with 12 bases between the two ends. CDR3 in amino acids: CSAPLDSSYNEQFF. The DNA for the CDR3 is TGCAGTGCACCACTAGACAGCTCCTACAATGAGCAGTTCTTC.

This rearrangement joins TRBV20-1 to TRBJ2-1, with 9 bases that match TRBD2. Germline trimming cut 1 base from V and 10 bases from J; bases unmatched to any gene: 11. Germline V CDR1 and CDR2: DFQATT, SNEGSKA (reference sequence). CDR3 size: 15 residues. The CDR3 nucleotides read TGCAGTGCTAGAGGGGCTAGCGGGGCCGAGACGGAGCAGTTCTTC. It translates to CSARGASGAETEQFF.

V is TRBV5-1 and J is TRBJ1-3; perhaps TRBD1 as D (6 bases). V lost 4 bases and J 4 bases, leaving 12 bases between the germline ends. This CDR3 comprises 14 residues. Germline V gives CDR1 SGHRS, CDR2 YFSETQ. CDR3 bases: TGCGCCAGCAGCCTGACAGGCGAAGGAAACACCATATATTTT. Translating it yields CASSLTGEGNTIYF. The whole variable domain, remainder taken from reference TRBV5-1 and TRBJ1-3, is KAGVTQTPRYLIKTRGQQVTLSCSPISGHRSVSWYQQTPGQGLQFLFEYFSETQRNKGNFPGRFSGRQFSNSRSEMNVSTLELGDSALYLCASSLTGEGNTIYFGEGSWLTVV.

At least ten counts were recorded for this clonotype. J is TRBJ2-5 and V is TRBV20-1; D gene uncertain. Trimming left V 5 bases short and J 2 bases short, with 12 bases between. The CDR3 contains 13 residues. Germline V CDR1 and CDR2: DFQATT, SNEGSKA (reference sequence). The CDR3 sequence: CSAQDGPQETQYF. The DNA for the CDR3 is TGCAGTGCTCAGGATGGGCCGCAAGAGACCCAGTACTTC.

The CDR3 bases are TGTGCCAGCAGCTTGGCGAGGCCCACAGATACGCAGTATTTT. As protein: CASSLARPTDTQYF. V usage is TRBV5-8 and J usage is TRBJ2-3, with D unresolved. The CDR3 contains 14 residues. V dropped 0 bases and J dropped 2 bases, with 7 bases sitting between them. The V gene's germline CDR1 is SGHTS and CDR2 YDEGEE.

In its sample, this clonotype was seen many times. CDR3 in amino acids: CASSPRWGIPSGNTIYF. Written as DNA, the CDR3 is TGCGCCAGCAGCCCCAGGTGGGGGATCCCCTCTGGAAACACCATATATTTT. The chain couples TRBV4-1 to TRBJ1-3, with TRBD1 as a possible D gene (5 bases). V was trimmed by 4 bases and J by 0 bases, leaving 16 bases between them. CDR3 length: 17 amino acids. CDR1 and CDR2 (germline): MGHRA, YSYEKL.

This clonotype was recorded a few times. This sequence joins TRBV7-9 and TRBJ2-7; 11 bases are shared with TRBD1. Germline V gene data show CDR1 as SEHNR and CDR2 as FQNEAQ (reference sequence). The CDR3 loop spans 15 amino acids. V was clipped by 3 bases and J by 6 bases; unmatched bases: 7. The CDR3 protein is CASSLRTGGFSEQYF. Here the CDR3 DNA reads TGTGCCAGCAGCTTGAGGACAGGGGGCTTTTCCGAGCAGTACTTC.

This clonotype was seen a few times. This chain joins TRBV11-2 and TRBJ1-1, with unresolved D. Germline CDR1 and CDR2: SGHAT and FQNNGV. The CDR3 consists of 14 residues. The V end was cut by 2 bases, the J end by 4 bases, with 11 bases between. The CDR3 spells CASSLQRVGTEAFF. The CDR3 coding sequence is TGTGCCAGCAGCTTACAAAGGGTTGGCACTGAAGCTTTCTTT.

In its sample, this clonotype was seen many times. This rearrangement joins TRBV12-3 or TRBV12-4 to TRBJ1-5; D possibly corresponds to TRBD1 (5 bases). This CDR3 spans 12 amino acids. With 3 bases removed from V and 7 bases from J, the gap between germline ends came to 7 bases. CDR3 in amino acids: CASSFGGQPQHF. DNA of the CDR3: TGTGCCAGCAGTTTTGGGGGGCAGCCCCAGCATTTT.

The gene calls are TRBV9 and TRBJ2-7, with D possibly being TRBD2 (5 bases). The CDR3 spans 14 residues. The germline CDR1 and CDR2 sequences are SGDLS and YYNGEE. V lost 0 bases, J lost 2 bases, and 9 bases lay in between. The CDR3 bases are TGTGCCAGCAGCGTAGCCGGGAACCCCTACGAGCAGTACTTC. This gives the protein CASSVAGNPYEQYF.

This chain uses TRBV7-8 with TRBJ2-1; tentative D call: TRBD2 (6 bases). Germline-derived CDR1 and CDR2 are SGHVS and FQNEAQ. The CDR3 has 13 amino acids. With 6 bases removed from V and 9 bases from J, the gap between germline ends came to 15 bases. As DNA, the CDR3 is TGTGCCAGCAGGGAGGGTGACTGGGTTGAGCAGTTCTTC. This translates into CASREGDWVEQFF.

This clonotype was observed a handful of times. The chain carries TRBV11-1 and TRBJ2-1, with 10 positions matching TRBD2. The germline CDR1 and CDR2 sequences are SGHAT and FQDESV (reference sequence). This CDR3 spans 16 amino acids. J was trimmed by 6 bases and V by 1 base; bases with no gene match: 6. The CDR3 sequence is CASSLGRTSGTNEQFF. In DNA form, the CDR3 reads TGTGCCAGCAGCTTAGGGAGGACTAGCGGAACCAATGAGCAGTTCTTC. The whole variable domain, filled in from reference TRBV11-1 and TRBJ2-1, reads EAEVAQSPRYKITEKSQAVAFWCDPISGHATLYWYRQILGQGPELLVQFQDESVVDDSQLPKDRFSAERLKGVDSTLKIQPAELGDSAMYLCASSLGRTSGTNEQFFGPGTRLTVL.